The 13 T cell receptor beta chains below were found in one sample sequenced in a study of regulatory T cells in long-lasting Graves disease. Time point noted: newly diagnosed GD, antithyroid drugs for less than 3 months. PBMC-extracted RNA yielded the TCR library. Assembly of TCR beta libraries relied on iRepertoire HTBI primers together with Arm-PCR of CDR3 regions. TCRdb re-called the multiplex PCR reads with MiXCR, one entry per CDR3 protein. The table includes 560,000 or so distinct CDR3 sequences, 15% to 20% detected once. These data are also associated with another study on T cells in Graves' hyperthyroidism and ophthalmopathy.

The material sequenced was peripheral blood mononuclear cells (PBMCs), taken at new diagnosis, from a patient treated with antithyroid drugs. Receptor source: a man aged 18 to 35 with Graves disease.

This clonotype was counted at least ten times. The CDR3 region is CASSRDRRQGAYF. The CDR3 DNA follows: TGTGCCAGCAGCCGGGACCGGCGGCAGGGGGCATATTTT. This chain connects TRBV7-2 to TRBJ2-3; TRBD1 matches at 8 bases. Germline assignment: CDR1 SGHTA and CDR2 FQGNSA. The CDR3 covers 13 residues. Germline trimming cut 5 bases from V and 15 bases from J; bases unmatched to any gene: 13.

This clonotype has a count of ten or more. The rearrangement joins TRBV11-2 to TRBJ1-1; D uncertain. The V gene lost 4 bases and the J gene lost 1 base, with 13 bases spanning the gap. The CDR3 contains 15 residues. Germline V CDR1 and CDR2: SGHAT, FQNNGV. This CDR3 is CASSSRGARNTEAFF. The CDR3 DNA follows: TGTGCCAGCAGCTCTAGAGGCGCCCGGAACACTGAAGCTTTCTTT.

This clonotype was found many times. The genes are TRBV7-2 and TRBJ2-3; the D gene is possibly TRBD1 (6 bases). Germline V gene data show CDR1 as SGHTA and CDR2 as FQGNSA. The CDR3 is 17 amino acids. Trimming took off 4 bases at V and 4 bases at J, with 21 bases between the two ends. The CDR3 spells CASSSPWAGDRADTQYF. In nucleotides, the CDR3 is TGTGCCAGCAGCTCCCCCTGGGCAGGGGATAGGGCAGATACGCAGTATTTT.

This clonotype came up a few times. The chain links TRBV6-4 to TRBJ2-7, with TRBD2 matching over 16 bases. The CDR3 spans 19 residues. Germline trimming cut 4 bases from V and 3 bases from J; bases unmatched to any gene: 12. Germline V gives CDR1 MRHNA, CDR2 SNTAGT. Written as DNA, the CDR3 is TGTGCCAGCAGTGCCGGAACCGGGACTAGCGGGAGGGCCGTCTACGAGCAGTACTTC. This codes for CASSAGTGTSGRAVYEQYF.

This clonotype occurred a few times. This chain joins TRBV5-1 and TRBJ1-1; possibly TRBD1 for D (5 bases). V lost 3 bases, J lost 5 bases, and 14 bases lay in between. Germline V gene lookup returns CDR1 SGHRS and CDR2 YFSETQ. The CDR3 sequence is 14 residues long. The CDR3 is CASSSGPSGTEAFF. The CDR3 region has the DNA TGCGCCAGCAGCTCGGGACCCAGCGGGACTGAAGCTTTCTTT.

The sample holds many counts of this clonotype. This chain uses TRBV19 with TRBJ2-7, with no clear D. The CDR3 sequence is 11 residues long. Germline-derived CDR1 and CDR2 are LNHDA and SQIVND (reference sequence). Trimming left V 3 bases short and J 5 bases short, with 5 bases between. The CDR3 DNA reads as TGTGCCAGTAGTATGGGAAACGAGCAGTACTTC. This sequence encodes CASSMGNEQYF.

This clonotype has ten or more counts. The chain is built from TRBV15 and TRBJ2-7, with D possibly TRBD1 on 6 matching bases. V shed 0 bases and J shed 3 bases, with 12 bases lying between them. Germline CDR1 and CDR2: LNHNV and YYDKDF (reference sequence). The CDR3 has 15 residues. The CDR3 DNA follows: TGTGCCACCAGCAGAGAAACAGGGCCTAACTACGAGCAGTACTTC. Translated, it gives CATSRETGPNYEQYF.

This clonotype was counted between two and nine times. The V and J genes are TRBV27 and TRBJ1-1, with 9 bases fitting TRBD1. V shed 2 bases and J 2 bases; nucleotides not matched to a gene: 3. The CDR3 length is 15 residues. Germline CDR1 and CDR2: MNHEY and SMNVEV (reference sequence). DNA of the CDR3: TGTGCCAGCAGTTTAGCGGGACAGGGAAACACTGAAGCTTTCTTT. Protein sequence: CASSLAGQGNTEAFF.

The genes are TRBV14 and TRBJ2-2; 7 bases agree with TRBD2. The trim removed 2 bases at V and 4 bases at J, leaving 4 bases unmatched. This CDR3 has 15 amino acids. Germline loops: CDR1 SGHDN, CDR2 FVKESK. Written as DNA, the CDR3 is TGTGCCAGCAGCCAAAAGCGGGGCGTCACCGGGGAGCTGTTTTTT. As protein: CASSQKRGVTGELFF. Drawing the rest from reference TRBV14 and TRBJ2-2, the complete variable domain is EAGVTQFPSHSVIEKGQTVTLRCDPISGHDNLYWYRRVMGKEIKFLLHFVKESKQDESGMPNNRFLAERTGGTYSTLKVQPAELEDSGVYFCASSQKRGVTGELFFGEGSRLTVL.

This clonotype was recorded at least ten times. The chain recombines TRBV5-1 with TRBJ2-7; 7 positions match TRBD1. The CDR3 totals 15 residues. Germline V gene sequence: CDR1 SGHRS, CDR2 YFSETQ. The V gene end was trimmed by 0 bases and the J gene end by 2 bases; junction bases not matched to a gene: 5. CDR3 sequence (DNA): TGCGCCAGCAGCTTGGGGTTGGACAGGACCTACGAGCAGTACTTC. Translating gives CASSLGLDRTYEQYF.

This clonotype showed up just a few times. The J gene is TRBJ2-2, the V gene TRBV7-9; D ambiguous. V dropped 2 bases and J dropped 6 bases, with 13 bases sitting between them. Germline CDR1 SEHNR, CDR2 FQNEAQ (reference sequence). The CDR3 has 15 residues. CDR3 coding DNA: TGTGCCAGCAGCTTATCCGCTATGTGGGCCGGGGAGCTGTTTTTT. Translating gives CASSLSAMWAGELFF. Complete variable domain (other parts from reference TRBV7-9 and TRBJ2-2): DTGVSQNPRHKITKRGQNVTFRCDPISEHNRLYWYRQTLGQGPEFLTYFQNEAQLEKSRLLSDRFSAERPKGSFSTLEIQRTEQGDSAMYLCASSLSAMWAGELFFGEGSRLTVL.

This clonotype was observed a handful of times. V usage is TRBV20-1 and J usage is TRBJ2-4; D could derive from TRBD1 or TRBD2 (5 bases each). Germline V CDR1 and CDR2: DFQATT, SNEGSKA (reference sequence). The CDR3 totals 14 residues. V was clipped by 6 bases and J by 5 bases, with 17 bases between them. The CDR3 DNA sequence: TGCAGTGCACACGATGCGGGCAGGGAAAACATTCAGTACTTC. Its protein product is CSAHDAGRENIQYF.

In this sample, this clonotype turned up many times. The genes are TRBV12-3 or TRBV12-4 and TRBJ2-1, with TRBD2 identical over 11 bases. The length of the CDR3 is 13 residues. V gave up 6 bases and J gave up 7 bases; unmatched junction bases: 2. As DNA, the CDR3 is TGTGCCAGCAGACTAGCGGGAGATAATGAGCAGTTCTTC. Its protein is CASRLAGDNEQFF.